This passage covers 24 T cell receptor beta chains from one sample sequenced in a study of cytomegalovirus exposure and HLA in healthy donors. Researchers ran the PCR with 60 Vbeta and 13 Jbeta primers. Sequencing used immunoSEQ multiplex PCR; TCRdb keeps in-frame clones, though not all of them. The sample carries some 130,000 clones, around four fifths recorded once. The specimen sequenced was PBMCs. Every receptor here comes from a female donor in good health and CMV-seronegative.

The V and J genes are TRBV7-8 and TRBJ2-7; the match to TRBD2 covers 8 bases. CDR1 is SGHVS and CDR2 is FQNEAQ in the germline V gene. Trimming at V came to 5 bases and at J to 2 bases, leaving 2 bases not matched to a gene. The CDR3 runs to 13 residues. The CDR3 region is CASSQTSAYEQYF. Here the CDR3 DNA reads TGTGCCAGCAGCCAGACTAGCGCCTACGAGCAGTACTTC. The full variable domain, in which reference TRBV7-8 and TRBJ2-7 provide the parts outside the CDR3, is GAGVSQSPRYKVAKRGQDVALRCDPISGHVSLFWYQQALGQGPEFLTYFQNEAQLDKSGLPSDRFFAERPEGSVSTLKIQRTQQEDSAVYLCASSQTSAYEQYFGPGTRLTVT.

The CDR3 region is CAWRLPGTSTDTQYF. CDR3 sequence (DNA): TGTGCCTGGAGACTCCCCGGGACAAGCACAGATACGCAGTATTTT. The chain carries TRBV30 and TRBJ2-3; D is possibly TRBD1 (6 bases). Germline CDR1 GTSNPN, CDR2 SVGIG (reference sequence). Between the trimmed V and J ends, which lost 3 bases and 0 bases, there was a span of 13 bases. CDR3 length: 15 residues.

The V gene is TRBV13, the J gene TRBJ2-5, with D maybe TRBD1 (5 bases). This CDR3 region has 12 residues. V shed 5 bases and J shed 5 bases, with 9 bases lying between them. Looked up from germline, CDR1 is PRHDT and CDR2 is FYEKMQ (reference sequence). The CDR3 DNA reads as TGTGCCAGCAGCCAGGGTGGGGAGACCCAGTACTTC. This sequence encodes CASSQGGETQYF.

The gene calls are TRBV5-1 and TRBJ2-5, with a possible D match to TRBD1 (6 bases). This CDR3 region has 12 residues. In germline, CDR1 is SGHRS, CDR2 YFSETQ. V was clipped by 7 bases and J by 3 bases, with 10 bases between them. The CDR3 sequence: CASRDTEETQYF. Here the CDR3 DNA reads TGCGCCAGCCGGGACACGGAAGAGACCCAGTACTTC.

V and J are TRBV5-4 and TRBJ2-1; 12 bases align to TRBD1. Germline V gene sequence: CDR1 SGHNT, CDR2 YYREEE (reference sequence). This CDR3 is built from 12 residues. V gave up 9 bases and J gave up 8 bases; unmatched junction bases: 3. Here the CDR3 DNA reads TGTGCCACGGGGACAGGGGGCTATGAGCAGTTCTTC. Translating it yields CATGTGGYEQFF.

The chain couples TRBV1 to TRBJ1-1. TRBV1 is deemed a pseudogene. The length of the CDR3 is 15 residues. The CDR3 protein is CTSSSQEERNTEAFF. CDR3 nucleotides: TGCACCAGCAGCAGTCAGGAGGAAAGGAACACTGAAGCTTTCTTT.

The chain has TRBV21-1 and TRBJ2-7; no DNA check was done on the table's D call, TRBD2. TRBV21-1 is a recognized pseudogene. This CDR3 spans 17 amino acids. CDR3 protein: CASNPHGLAGGPYEQYF. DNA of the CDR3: TGTGCCAGCAACCCACATGGGCTAGCGGGAGGCCCCTACGAGCAGTACTTC.

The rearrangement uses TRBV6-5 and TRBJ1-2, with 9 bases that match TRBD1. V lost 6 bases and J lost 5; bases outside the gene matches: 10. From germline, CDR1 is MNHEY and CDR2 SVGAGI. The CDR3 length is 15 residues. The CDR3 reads CASRQGTGSLYGYTF. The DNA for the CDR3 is TGTGCCAGCAGACAGGGGACAGGGTCTCTGTATGGCTACACCTTC.

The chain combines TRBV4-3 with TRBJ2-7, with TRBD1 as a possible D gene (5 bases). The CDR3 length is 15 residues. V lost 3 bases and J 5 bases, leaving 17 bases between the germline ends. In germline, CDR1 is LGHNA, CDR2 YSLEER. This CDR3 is CASSHILDSVNEQYF. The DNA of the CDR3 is TGCGCCAGCAGCCATATATTAGACAGCGTCAACGAGCAGTACTTC.

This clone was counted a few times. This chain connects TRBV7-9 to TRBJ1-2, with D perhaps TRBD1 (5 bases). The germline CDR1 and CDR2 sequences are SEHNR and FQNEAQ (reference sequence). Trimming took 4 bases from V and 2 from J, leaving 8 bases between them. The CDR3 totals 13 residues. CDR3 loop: CASSSRQNYGYTF. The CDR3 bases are TGTGCCAGCAGCTCCCGACAGAACTATGGCTACACCTTC.

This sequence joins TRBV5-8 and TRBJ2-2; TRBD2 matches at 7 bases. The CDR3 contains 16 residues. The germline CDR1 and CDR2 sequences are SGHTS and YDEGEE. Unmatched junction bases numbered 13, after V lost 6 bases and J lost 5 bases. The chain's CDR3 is CASTSRAGARTGELFF. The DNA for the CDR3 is TGTGCCAGCACCTCCAGGGCGGGAGCGAGAACCGGGGAGCTGTTTTTT.

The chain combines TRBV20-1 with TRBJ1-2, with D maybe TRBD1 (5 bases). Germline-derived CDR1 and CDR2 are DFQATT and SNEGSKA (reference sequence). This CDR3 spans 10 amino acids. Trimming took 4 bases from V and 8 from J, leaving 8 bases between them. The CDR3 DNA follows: TGCAGTGCTACACGGGGGGGCTACACCTTC. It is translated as CSATRGGYTF.

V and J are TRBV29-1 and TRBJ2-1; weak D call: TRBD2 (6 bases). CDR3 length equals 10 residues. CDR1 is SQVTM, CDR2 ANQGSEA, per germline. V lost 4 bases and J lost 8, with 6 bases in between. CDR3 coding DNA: TGCAGCGTTGGGGGGGATGAGCAGTTCTTC. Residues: CSVGGDEQFF.

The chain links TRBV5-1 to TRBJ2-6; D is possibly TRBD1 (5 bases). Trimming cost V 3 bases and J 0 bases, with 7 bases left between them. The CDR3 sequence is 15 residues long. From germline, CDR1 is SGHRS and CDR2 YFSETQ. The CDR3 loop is CASSSQGSGANVLTF. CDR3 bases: TGCGCCAGCAGCTCTCAGGGCTCTGGGGCCAACGTCCTGACTTTC. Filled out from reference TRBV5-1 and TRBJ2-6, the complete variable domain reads KAGVTQTPRYLIKTRGQQVTLSCSPISGHRSVSWYQQTPGQGLQFLFEYFSETQRNKGNFPGRFSGRQFSNSRSEMNVSTLELGDSALYLCASSSQGSGANVLTFGAGSRLTVL.

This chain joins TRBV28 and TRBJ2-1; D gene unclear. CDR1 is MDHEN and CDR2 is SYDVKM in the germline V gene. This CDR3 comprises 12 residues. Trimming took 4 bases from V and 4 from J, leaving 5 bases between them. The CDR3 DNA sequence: TGTGCCAGCAGTTGGCGGTACAATGAGCAGTTCTTC. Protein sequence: CASSWRYNEQFF.

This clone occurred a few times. CDR3 region: CASSFQGAGEKLFF. Here the CDR3 DNA reads TGTGCCAGCAGCTTCCAGGGGGCAGGAGAAAAACTGTTTTTT. The chain has TRBV5-4 and TRBJ1-4; 8 bases align to TRBD1. V lost 2 bases and J lost 8; bases outside the gene matches: 5. The CDR3 is 14 amino acids. Germline-derived CDR1 and CDR2 are SGHNT and YYREEE (reference sequence). The variable domain in full, with the rest retrieved from reference TRBV5-4 and TRBJ1-4, is ETGVTQSPTHLIKTRGQQVTLRCSSQSGHNTVSWYQQALGQGPQFIFQYYREEENGRGNFPPRFSGLQFPNYSSELNVNALELDDSALYLCASSFQGAGEKLFFGSGTQLSVL.

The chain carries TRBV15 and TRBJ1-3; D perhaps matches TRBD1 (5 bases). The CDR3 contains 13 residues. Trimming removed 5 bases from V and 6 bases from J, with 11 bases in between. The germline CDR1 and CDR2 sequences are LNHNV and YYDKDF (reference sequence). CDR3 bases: TGTGCCACCAGCCCAGGAGGGGAAAACACCATATATTTT. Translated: CATSPGGENTIYF.

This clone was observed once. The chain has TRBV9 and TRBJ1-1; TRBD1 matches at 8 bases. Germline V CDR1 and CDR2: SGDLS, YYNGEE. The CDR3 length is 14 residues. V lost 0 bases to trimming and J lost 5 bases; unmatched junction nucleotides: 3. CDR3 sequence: CASSVVTGVTEAFF. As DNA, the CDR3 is TGTGCCAGCAGCGTAGTGACAGGGGTGACTGAAGCTTTCTTT. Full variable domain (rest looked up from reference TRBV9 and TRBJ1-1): DSGVTQTPKHLITATGQRVTLRCSPRSGDLSVYWYQQSLDQGLQFLIQYYNGEERAKGNILERFSAQQFPDLHSELNLSSLELGDSALYFCASSVVTGVTEAFFGQGTRLTVV.

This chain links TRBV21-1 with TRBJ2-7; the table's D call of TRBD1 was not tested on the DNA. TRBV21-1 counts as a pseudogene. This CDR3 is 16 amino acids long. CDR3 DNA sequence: TGTGCCAGCAGCACAAATCCGGGACAGGGGAGATACGAGCAGTACTTC. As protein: CASSTNPGQGRYEQYF.

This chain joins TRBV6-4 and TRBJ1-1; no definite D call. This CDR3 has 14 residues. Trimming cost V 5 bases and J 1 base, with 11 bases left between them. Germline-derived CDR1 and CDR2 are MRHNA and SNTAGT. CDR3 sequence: CASSLNAGNTEAFF. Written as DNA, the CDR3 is TGTGCCAGCAGTCTCAATGCGGGGAACACTGAAGCTTTCTTT.

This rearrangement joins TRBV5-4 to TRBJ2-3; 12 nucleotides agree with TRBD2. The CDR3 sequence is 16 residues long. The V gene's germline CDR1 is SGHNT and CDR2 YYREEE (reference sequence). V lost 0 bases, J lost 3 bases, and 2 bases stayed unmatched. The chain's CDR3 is CASSLGLAGVTDTQYF. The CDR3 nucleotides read TGTGCCAGCAGCTTGGGACTAGCGGGAGTTACAGATACGCAGTATTTT.

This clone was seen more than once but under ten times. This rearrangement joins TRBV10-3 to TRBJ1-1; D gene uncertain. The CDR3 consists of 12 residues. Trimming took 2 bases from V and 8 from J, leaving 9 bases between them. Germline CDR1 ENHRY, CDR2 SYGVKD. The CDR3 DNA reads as TGTGCCATCAGTGAGAGTGACGGGGAAGCTTTCTTT. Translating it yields CAISESDGEAFF.

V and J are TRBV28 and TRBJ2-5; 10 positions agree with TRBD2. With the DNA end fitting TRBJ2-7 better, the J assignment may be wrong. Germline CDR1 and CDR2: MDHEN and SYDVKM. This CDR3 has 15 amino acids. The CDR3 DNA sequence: TGTGCCAGCAGTGTACCGGGACTAGCGAGCTACGAGCAGTACTTC. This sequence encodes CASSVPGLASYEQYF.

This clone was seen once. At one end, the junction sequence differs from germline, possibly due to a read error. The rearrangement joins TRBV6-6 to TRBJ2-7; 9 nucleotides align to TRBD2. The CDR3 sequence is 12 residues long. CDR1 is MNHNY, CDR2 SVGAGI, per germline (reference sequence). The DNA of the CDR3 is TGTGCCAGCAGTTACTCTAGCGGGGGCTTGAACTTC. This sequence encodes CASSYSSGGLNF.